This is a list of T cell receptor beta chains from one sample in a study of response to subunit inactivated influenza vaccine. TCRdb reprocessed the RT-PCR reads via MiXCR and lists one record per CDR3 protein. Among about 620,000 distinct CDR3 sequences listed, over 9.5% were seen once. The source material was PBMCs from blood, sampled on the day of vaccination. These TCRs come from a man aged 50-60 years who received an inactivated influenza vaccine. CDR3s include the opening cysteine and the closing phenylalanine or tryptophan. A D gene is named only where the DNA matches it firmly. Part of the rows lack a size; the others show once, few, many or a class for expanded clones.

d_call: .; v_call: TRBV28; j_call: TRBJ2-1; clone_size: few; cdr3_aa: CASSGRLSYNEQFF
d_call: TRBD2; v_call: TRBV5-1; j_call: TRBJ2-1; clone_size: few; cdr3_aa: CASSRLGTSNEQFF
d_call: .; v_call: TRBV29-1; j_call: TRBJ1-4; clone_size: .; cdr3_aa: CSVRSSDEKLFF
d_call: TRBD2; v_call: TRBV6-2/TRBV6-3; j_call: TRBJ2-1; clone_size: .; cdr3_aa: CASSPRLAGGHRNEQFF
d_call: .; v_call: TRBV29-1; j_call: TRBJ2-3; clone_size: few; cdr3_aa: CSVPVTDTQYF
d_call: TRBD1; v_call: TRBV12-3/TRBV12-4; j_call: TRBJ2-5; clone_size: few; cdr3_aa: CASSLMGGQGPFLETQYF
d_call: TRBD1; v_call: TRBV6-1; j_call: TRBJ2-7; clone_size: .; cdr3_aa: CASSTQGGWYEQYF
d_call: TRBD2; v_call: TRBV11-2; j_call: TRBJ2-1; clone_size: .; cdr3_aa: CASSLERGTSFNEQFF
d_call: .; v_call: TRBV7-2; j_call: TRBJ2-1; clone_size: .; cdr3_aa: CASSSGPRDEQLF
d_call: .; v_call: TRBV11-2; j_call: TRBJ1-1; clone_size: .; cdr3_aa: CASSPVIDTEAFF
d_call: .; v_call: TRBV4-3; j_call: TRBJ1-2; clone_size: .; cdr3_aa: CASSQGMESNYGYTF
d_call: .; v_call: TRBV2; j_call: TRBJ1-1; clone_size: few; cdr3_aa: CASLGRNTEAFF
d_call: .; v_call: TRBV7-9; j_call: TRBJ1-2; clone_size: .; cdr3_aa: CASSFPDGNYGYTF
d_call: TRBD1; v_call: TRBV9; j_call: TRBJ2-4; clone_size: few; cdr3_aa: CASSVGQGLTNIQYF
d_call: .; v_call: TRBV20-1; j_call: TRBJ2-5; clone_size: few; cdr3_aa: CSGGATQETQYF
d_call: .; v_call: TRBV18; j_call: TRBJ2-7; clone_size: .; cdr3_aa: CASSPRPWEPTEEQYF
d_call: .; v_call: TRBV7-9; j_call: TRBJ2-2; clone_size: .; cdr3_aa: CASSTRAGELFF
d_call: TRBD1; v_call: TRBV27; j_call: TRBJ2-1; clone_size: .; cdr3_aa: CASRRDRDANEQFF
d_call: .; v_call: TRBV6-1; j_call: TRBJ1-5; clone_size: many; cdr3_aa: CASSPIVQPQHF
d_call: TRBD2; v_call: TRBV12-3/TRBV12-4; j_call: TRBJ2-7; clone_size: .; cdr3_aa: CASSSRLAGAVYEQYF